The text below deals with one T cell receptor (beta chain). What it recognizes is unknown. This sample stems from a study of cytomegalovirus exposure and HLA in healthy donors. Each of the donors was a healthy bone marrow donor. J gave up 6 bases and V 3 bases, and 2 bases lay outside the gene matches. Germline CDR1 and CDR2: MGHDK and SYGVNS. The CDR3 has 14 residues. Researchers ran the PCR with 60 Vbeta and 13 Jbeta primers. Profiled with immunoSEQ multiplex PCR; TCRdb holds only in-frame clones, not every one. The sample consists of about 97,000 clones, 75% to 85% of them appearing once. Overall study findings and caveats: Most subjects' HLA-A and HLA-B alleles were reportedly predicted from TCR beta sequences. Exclusion applied to some V segments, including TRBV6-2 and TRBV6-3, as they were indistinguishable.

The sequence was obtained from a male donor in good health and CMV-seropositive. Sequencing used PBMCs. The V gene is TRBV25-1, the J gene TRBJ1-5, with 10 bases fitting TRBD1. This CDR3 is CASSETGGGQPQHF. CDR3 bases: TGTGCCAGCAGTGAGACAGGGGGCGGTCAGCCCCAGCATTTT.